This T cell receptor (beta chain) was profiled in a study of human T cells and chemical hapten exposure. About the study: Minor pooled library volume differences mainly drove per-sample TCR yield variation. Findings and caveats of the study: With DPC sensitization, TCRs exceeding 1 in 1000 frequency showed no change.

The ends lost 2 bases at V and 0 bases at J; junction bases unmatched: 5. This CDR3 has 17 amino acids. CDR1 SNHLY and CDR2 FYNNEI come from the germline V gene. Note on this clonotype: Its target is unknown.

Extraction of total RNA was performed on unfractionated whole blood. As handled by the study authors: A per-sample median of roughly 96,000 TCRs was observed, with a range of roughly 23,224 to 700,000. MiXCR was run by TCRdb on the 5' RACE reads, yielding one entry per CDR3 protein. These V and J calls originate from TCRdb's pipeline instead of the authors' own analysis. This sample has roughly 110,000 distinct CDR3 sequences, with more than 15% found just once. This clonotype was obtained from a human donor in good health. The chain uses TRBV2 and TRBJ2-1; TRBD2 matches at 9 bases. CDR3 in amino acids: CASSERPSGNSYNEQFF. DNA for the CDR3: TGTGCCAGCAGTGAAAGGCCTAGCGGGAACTCCTACAATGAGCAGTTCTTC.